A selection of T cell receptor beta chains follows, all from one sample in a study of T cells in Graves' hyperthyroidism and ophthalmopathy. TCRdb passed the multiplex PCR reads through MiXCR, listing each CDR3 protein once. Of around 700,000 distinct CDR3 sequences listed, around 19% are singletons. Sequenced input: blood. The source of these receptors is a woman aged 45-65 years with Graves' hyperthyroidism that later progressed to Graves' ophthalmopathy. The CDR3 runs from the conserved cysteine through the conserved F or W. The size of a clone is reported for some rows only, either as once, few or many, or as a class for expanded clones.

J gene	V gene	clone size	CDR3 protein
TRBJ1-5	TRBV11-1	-	CASSRDLNQPQHF
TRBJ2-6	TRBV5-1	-	CASSFTGRASGANVLTF
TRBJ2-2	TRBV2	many	CASRNRDTGELFF
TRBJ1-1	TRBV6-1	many	CASTVDRMNTEAFF
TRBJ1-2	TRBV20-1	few	CSARDYRVHGYTF
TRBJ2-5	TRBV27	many	CASSLSQGAKETQYF
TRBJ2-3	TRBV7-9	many	CASSSSGVADTQYF
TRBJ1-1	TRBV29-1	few	CSVDKPTGDTEAFF
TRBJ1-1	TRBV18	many	CASSPLGQGGTEAFF
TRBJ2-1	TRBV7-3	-	CASSVLAGPNNEQFF
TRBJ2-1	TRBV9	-	CASSPRPGGRYNEQFF
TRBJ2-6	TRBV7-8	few	CASSISGTVTGANVLTF
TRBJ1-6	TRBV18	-	CASSPSRDLDSSPLHF
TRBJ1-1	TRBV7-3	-	CASSLFAGGYGEAFF
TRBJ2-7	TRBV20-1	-	CSARVPYEQYF
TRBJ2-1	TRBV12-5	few	CASGLAEGEQFF
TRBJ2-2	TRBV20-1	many	CSARDPAGVATGELFF
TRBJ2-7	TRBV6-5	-	CASSYSSSGTPYEQYF
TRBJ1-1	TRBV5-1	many	CASRDRGNTEAFF
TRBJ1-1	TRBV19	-	CASSMGGGATEAFF
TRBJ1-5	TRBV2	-	CASRDDIAPYQPQHF
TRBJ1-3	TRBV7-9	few	CASSGLSSGNTIYF
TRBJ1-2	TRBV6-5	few	CASSYTTPANYGYTF
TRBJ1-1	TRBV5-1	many	CASNPGHKNTEAFF
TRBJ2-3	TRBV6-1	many	CASSFTGGTTDTQYF
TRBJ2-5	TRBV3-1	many	CASSQDSGGQETQYF
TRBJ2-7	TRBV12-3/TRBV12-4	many	CASSLEETGDEQYF
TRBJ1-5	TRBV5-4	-	CASSTRRGASQPQHF
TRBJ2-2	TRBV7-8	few	CASSFYFNTGELFF
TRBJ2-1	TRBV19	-	CASSPRVLAGGNRNEQFF
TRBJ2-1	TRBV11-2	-	CASSTLGQISHHEQFF
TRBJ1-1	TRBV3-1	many	CASSLGVQGFTEAFF
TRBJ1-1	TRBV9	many	CASTLSERLNTEAFF
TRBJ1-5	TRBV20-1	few	CSAPKRGGPDQPQHF
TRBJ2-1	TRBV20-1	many	CSARRGDPSYNEQFF
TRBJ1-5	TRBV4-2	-	CASSQEGLGGQPQHF
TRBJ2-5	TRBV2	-	CASSEAGIAQETQYF
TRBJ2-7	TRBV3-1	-	CASSQRRAGSYEQYF
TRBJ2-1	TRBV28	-	CATKTGEKPYNEQFF